The next 14 T cell receptor beta chains were all read from a single sample in a study of PD-L1 blockade in urothelial cancer. Clones were read by immunoSEQ multiplex PCR, and TCRdb kept only the in-frame ones, dropping some. The data show 30,000 to 35,000 clones, roughly 84% seen once. The specimen was PBMCs, collected around atezolizumab (anti-PD-L1) treatment. These receptors were taken from a man in his 60s with urothelial cancer.

The V and J genes are TRBV5-4 and TRBJ2-3; TRBD1 aligns across 10 bases. The CDR3 contains 17 residues. Germline CDR1 and CDR2: SGHNT and YYREEE (reference sequence). With 4 bases clipped from V and 8 bases from J, the junction kept 16 bases outside the gene matches. The CDR3 region has the DNA TGTGCCAGCAGCCCCCATGTCCCGGGACAGGGGTTCTTTACGCAGTATTTT. This codes for CASSPHVPGQGFFTQYF.

V gene TRBV19 combines with J gene TRBJ2-3; 16 bases are shared with TRBD2. V dropped 3 bases and J dropped 6; count of bases not matched to a gene: 3. Germline lookup yields CDR1 LNHDA and CDR2 SQIVND (reference sequence). The CDR3 runs to 16 residues. This chain's CDR3 is CASSMGLAGGPDTQYF. CDR3 coding DNA: TGTGCCAGTAGTATGGGACTAGCGGGAGGGCCGGATACGCAGTATTTT.

The chain is built from TRBV5-1 and TRBJ1-2; 11 positions agree with TRBD1. The CDR3 has 17 residues. Germline V CDR1 and CDR2: SGHRS, YFSETQ. V was pared by 0 bases and J by 6 bases, with 10 bases of the junction left unmatched. Here the CDR3 DNA reads TGCGCCAGCAGCTTGGATAGGACAGGGGGCGTCCAACATGGCTACACCTTC. It is translated as CASSLDRTGGVQHGYTF.

The J gene is TRBJ1-5, the V gene TRBV9; 8 bases are a match to TRBD1. CDR3 size: 15 residues. Per the germline V gene, CDR1 is SGDLS and CDR2 is YYNGEE. V trimming: 3 bases; J trimming: 4 bases; junction bases outside the gene matches: 6. The CDR3 DNA reads TGTGCCAGCAGCGGAGGACAGGGAGTAAATCAGCCCCAGCATTTT. Residues: CASSGGQGVNQPQHF.

The chain recombines TRBV9 with TRBJ1-3; 7 positions match TRBD1. Germline CDR1 is SGDLS and CDR2 is YYNGEE. V gave up 1 base and J gave up 2 bases; unmatched junction bases: 6. This CDR3 contains 16 residues. CDR3 residues: CASSVTGDHPGNTIYF. In DNA form, the CDR3 reads TGTGCCAGCAGCGTAACAGGGGACCACCCTGGAAACACCATATATTTT. Full variable domain (rest looked up from reference TRBV9 and TRBJ1-3): DSGVTQTPKHLITATGQRVTLRCSPRSGDLSVYWYQQSLDQGLQFLIQYYNGEERAKGNILERFSAQQFPDLHSELNLSSLELGDSALYFCASSVTGDHPGNTIYFGEGSWLTVV.

The genes are TRBV5-4 and TRBJ1-2; 7 nucleotides align to TRBD1. Losses at the gene ends were 4 bases for V and 8 bases for J; bases not matched to a gene: 5. Looked up from germline, CDR1 is SGHNT and CDR2 is YYREEE (reference sequence). The CDR3 runs 12 residues. The CDR3 coding sequence is TGTGCCAGCAGCAGTACAGGGGCCGGCTACACCTTC. Protein sequence: CASSSTGAGYTF.

This chain uses TRBV6-6 with TRBJ2-7; no firm D call. This CDR3 spans 14 amino acids. V lost 5 bases and J lost 2, with 13 bases in between. Germline CDR1 is MNHNY and CDR2 is SVGAGI (reference sequence). In DNA form, the CDR3 reads TGTGCCAGCAGTCCCCCCTCAGACACCTACGAGCAGTACTTC. Translation: CASSPPSDTYEQYF.

This chain uses TRBV19 with TRBJ2-7, with 8 bases fitting TRBD1. The germline CDR1 and CDR2 sequences are LNHDA and SQIVND (reference sequence). Trimming removed 2 bases from V and 3 bases from J; junction bases left unmatched: 3. The CDR3 extends over 14 amino acids. CDR3 in amino acids: CASSITGGIYEQYF. CDR3 in DNA: TGTGCCAGTAGTATAACAGGGGGGATCTACGAGCAGTACTTC.

J is TRBJ2-5 and V is TRBV5-1, with 11 bases matching TRBD1. Germline V gives CDR1 SGHRS, CDR2 YFSETQ. This CDR3 comprises 14 residues. J was trimmed by 9 bases and V by 7 bases; bases with no gene match: 11. CDR3 region: CASLRTGGASAQYF. DNA for the CDR3: TGCGCCAGCCTGAGGACAGGGGGCGCGTCGGCCCAGTACTTC.

This clone was observed a handful of times. The chain employs TRBV7-2 and TRBJ2-1; 8 positions match TRBD1. The CDR3 is made up of 16 amino acids. Germline loops: CDR1 SGHTA, CDR2 FQGNSA. The J segment lost 0 bases and the V segment lost 6 bases, leaving 7 bases of the junction unmatched. The CDR3 DNA follows: TGTGCCAGCAGTACTGGGACAGGATCCTCCTACAATGAGCAGTTCTTC. Encoded protein: CASSTGTGSSYNEQFF.

This sequence joins TRBV7-9 and TRBJ1-5; D not resolved. Germline lookup yields CDR1 SEHNR and CDR2 FQNEAQ (reference sequence). The CDR3 has 12 amino acids. The germline V and J ends were trimmed by 1 base and 7 bases, with 5 bases remaining between them. The CDR3 loop is CASSLGAQPQHF. The DNA of the CDR3 is TGTGCCAGCAGCTTAGGGGCCCAGCCCCAGCATTTT.

The chain couples TRBV12-2 to TRBJ2-6; TRBD1, the D gene given by the table, was not confirmed from the DNA. TRBV12-2 is designated a pseudogene. CDR3 length: 18 residues. The CDR3 loop reads CASRQMLSTQSRANVLTF. The CDR3, as DNA: TGTGCAAGTCGCCAGATGCTGTCCACACAAAGTCGGGCCAACGTCCTGACTTTC.

The chain carries TRBV4-2 and TRBJ1-5; the match to TRBD1 covers 9 bases. The CDR3 spans 16 residues. Per germline, CDR1 LGHNA and CDR2 YNFKEQ. V dropped 4 bases and J dropped 5; count of bases not matched to a gene: 9. In DNA, the CDR3 is TGTGCCAGCAGCCTTACAGGGGGCTCCAGGGATCAGCCCCAGCATTTT. Amino acids: CASSLTGGSRDQPQHF.

The chain combines TRBV5-1 with TRBJ2-1, with 10 bases matching TRBD2. The CDR3 runs 18 residues. J gave up 6 bases and V 4 bases, and 16 bases lay outside the gene matches. Germline CDR1 SGHRS, CDR2 YFSETQ. In DNA form, the CDR3 reads TGCGCCAGCAGCCTAGGGGGGGTCGGGACTAGCGCAATCAATGAGCAGTTCTTC. Residues: CASSLGGVGTSAINEQFF. The entire variable domain, with the rest obtained from reference TRBV5-1 and TRBJ2-1, is as follows: KAGVTQTPRYLIKTRGQQVTLSCSPISGHRSVSWYQQTPGQGLQFLFEYFSETQRNKGNFPGRFSGRQFSNSRSEMNVSTLELGDSALYLCASSLGGVGTSAINEQFFGPGTRLTVL.